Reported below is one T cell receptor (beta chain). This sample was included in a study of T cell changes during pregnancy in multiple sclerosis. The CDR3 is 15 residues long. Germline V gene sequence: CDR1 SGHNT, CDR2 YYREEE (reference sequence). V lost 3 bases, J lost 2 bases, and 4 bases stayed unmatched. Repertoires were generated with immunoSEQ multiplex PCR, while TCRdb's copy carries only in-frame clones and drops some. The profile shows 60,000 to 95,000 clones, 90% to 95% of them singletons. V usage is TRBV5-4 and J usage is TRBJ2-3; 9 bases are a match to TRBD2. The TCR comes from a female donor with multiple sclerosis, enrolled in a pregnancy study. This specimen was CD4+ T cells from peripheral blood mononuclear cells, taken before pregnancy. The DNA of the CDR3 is TGTGCCAGCAGCTGGCTAGCGGGGTTCACAGATACGCAGTATTTT. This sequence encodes CASSWLAGFTDTQYF. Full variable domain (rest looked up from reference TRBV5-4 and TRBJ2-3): ETGVTQSPTHLIKTRGQQVTLRCSSQSGHNTVSWYQQALGQGPQFIFQYYREEENGRGNFPPRFSGLQFPNYSSELNVNALELDDSALYLCASSWLAGFTDTQYFGPGTRLTVL.